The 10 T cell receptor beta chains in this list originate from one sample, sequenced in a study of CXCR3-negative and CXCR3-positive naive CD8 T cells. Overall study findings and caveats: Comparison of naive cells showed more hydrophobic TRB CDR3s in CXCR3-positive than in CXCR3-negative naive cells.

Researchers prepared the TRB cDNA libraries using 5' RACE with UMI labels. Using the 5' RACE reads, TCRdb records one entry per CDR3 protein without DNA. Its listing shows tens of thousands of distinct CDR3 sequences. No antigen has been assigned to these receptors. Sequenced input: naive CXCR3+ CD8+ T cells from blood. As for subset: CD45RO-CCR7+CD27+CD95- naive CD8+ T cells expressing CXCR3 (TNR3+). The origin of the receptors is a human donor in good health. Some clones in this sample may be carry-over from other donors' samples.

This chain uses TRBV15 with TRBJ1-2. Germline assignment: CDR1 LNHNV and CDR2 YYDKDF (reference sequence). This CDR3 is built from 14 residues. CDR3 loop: CATSTGLTNYGYTF.

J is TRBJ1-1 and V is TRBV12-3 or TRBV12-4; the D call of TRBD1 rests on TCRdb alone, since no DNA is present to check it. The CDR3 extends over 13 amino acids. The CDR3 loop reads CASSPPAGAEAFF.

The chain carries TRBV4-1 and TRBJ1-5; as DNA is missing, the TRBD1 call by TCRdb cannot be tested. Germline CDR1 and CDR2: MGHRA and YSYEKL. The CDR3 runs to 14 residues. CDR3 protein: CASSQGDSNQPQHF.

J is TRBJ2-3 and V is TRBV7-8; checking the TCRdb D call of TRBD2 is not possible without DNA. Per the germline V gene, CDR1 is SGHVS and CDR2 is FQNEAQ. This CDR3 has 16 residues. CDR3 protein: CASSYSSGGGTDTQYF.

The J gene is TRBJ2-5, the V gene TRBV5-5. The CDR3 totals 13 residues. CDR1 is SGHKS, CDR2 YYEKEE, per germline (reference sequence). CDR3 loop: CASSYGLAGTQYF.

CDR3 sequence: CSAETSPRTVRTRGF. The chain employs TRBV20-1 and TRBJ1-4; without DNA, the TCRdb call of TRBD1 cannot be checked. CDR3 length: 15 amino acids. Germline-derived CDR1 and CDR2 are DFQATT and SNEGSKA (reference sequence).

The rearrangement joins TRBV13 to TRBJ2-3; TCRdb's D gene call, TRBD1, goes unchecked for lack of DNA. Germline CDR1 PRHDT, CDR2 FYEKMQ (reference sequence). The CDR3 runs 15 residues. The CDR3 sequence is CASSLRPQGTDTQYF.

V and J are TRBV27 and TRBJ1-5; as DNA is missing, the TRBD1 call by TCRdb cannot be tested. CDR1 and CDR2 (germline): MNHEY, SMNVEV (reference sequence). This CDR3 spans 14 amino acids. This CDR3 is CASSRDREDQPQHF.

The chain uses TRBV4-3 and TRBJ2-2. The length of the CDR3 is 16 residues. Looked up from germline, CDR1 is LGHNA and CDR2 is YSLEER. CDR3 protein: CASSQDLGGRTGELFF.

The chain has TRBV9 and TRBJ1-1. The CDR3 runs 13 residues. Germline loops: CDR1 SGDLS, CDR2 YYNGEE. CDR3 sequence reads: CASRREIDTEAFF.